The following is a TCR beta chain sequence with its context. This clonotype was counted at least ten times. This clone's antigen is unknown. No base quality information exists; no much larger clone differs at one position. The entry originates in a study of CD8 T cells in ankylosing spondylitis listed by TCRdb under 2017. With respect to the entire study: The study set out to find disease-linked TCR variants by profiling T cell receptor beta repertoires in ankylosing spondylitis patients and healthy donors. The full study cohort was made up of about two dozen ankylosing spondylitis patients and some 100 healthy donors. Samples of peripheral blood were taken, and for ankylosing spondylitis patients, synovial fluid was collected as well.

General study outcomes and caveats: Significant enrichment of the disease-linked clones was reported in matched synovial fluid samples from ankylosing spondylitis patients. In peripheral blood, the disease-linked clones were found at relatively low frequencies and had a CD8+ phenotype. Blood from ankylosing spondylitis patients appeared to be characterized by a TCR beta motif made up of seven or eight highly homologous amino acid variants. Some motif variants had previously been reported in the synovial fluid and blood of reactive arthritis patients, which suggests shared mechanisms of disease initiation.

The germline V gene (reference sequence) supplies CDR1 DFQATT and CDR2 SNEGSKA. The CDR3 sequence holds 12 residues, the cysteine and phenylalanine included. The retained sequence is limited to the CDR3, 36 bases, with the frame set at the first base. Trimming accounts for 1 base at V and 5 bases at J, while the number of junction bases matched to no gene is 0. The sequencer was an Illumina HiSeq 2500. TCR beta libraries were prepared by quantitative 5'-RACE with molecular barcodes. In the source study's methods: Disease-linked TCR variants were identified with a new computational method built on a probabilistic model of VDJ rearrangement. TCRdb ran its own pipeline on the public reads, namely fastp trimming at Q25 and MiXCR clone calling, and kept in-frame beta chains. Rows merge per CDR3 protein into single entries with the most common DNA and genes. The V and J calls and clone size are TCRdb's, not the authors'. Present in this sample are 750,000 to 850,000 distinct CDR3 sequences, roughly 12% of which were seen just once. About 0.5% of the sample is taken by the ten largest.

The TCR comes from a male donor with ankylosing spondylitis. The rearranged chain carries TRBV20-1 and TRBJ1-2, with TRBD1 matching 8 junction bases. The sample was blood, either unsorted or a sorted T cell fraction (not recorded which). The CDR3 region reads CSARGTGYGYTF. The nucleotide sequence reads TGCAGTGCTAGAGGGACAGGGTATGGCTACACCTTC.